Listed below are T cell receptor beta chains from one sample, sequenced in a study of response to subunit inactivated influenza vaccine. Each CDR3 protein is one row after TCRdb ran MiXCR on the RT-PCR reads. The data hold more than 200,000 distinct CDR3 sequences, with roughly an eighth observed a single time. This specimen was non-naive T cells sorted from PBMCs, taken roughly 15 days before vaccination. The receptors come from a middle-aged man who received an inactivated influenza vaccine. Both conserved end residues are part of each CDR3. D genes are given only for firm matches. Expanded clones get a size class; other rows say once, few or many, or leave the size out.

abundance	v_gene	d_gene	j_gene	CDR3aa	CDR3nt
many	TRBV7-3	-	TRBJ2-1	CASSLEAGEQFF	TGTGCCAGCAGCTTGGAAGCCGGTGAGCAGTTCTTC
few	TRBV6-1	TRBD2	TRBJ2-1	CASRPPSPGTSVNEQFF	TGTGCCAGCAGGCCCCCGAGCCCCGGGACTAGCGTAAATGAGCAGTTCTTC
-	TRBV12-3/TRBV12-4	-	TRBJ2-5	CASSLYVETQYF	TGTGCCAGCAGCCTGTACGTAGAGACCCAGTACTTC
few	TRBV12-3/TRBV12-4	TRBD2	TRBJ2-1	CASSLTGTNLYNEQFF	TGTGCCAGCAGCTTAACCGGGACTAACCTCTACAATGAGCAGTTCTTC
-	TRBV18	-	TRBJ2-3	CASSPSYSSTDTQYF	TGTGCCAGCTCACCATCCTACAGTAGCACAGATACGCAGTATTTT
many	TRBV12-3/TRBV12-4	TRBD2	TRBJ2-1	CASSTSGRAREQFF	TGTGCCAGCAGCACTAGCGGGAGGGCCCGTGAGCAGTTCTTC
few	TRBV28	-	TRBJ2-5	CASRTSGTETQYF	TGTGCCAGCCGTACCTCCGGGACGGAGACCCAGTACTTC
-	TRBV7-9	-	TRBJ2-1	CASSLGRTGNNEQFF	TGTGCCAGCAGCTTAGGGAGGACTGGAAACAATGAGCAGTTCTTC
-	TRBV21-1	-	TRBJ2-4	CASSKARTSGSRGAF	TGTGCCAGCAGCAAAGCGAGGACTAGCGGGAGTCGTGGGGCGTTC
many	TRBV6-1	TRBD1	TRBJ2-2	CASSDGQGMATGELFF	TGTGCCAGCAGTGACGGACAGGGGATGGCCACCGGGGAGCTGTTTTTT
-	TRBV6-2/TRBV6-3	-	TRBJ2-1	CASSRAKNEQFF	TGTGCCAGCAGCCGCGCTAAAAATGAGCAGTTCTTC
many	TRBV28	-	TRBJ1-2	CASSLSFSGGRNYGYTF	TGTGCCAGCAGTTTATCTTTCAGCGGGGGACGGAACTATGGCTACACCTTC
few	TRBV3-1	TRBD2	TRBJ2-7	CASSPGTSGSYEQYF	TGTGCCAGCAGCCCAGGGACTAGCGGTTCCTACGAGCAGTACTTC
many	TRBV5-6	TRBD1	TRBJ2-7	CASSLRTGWSSEQYF	TGTGCCAGCAGCTTAAGGACAGGATGGTCCTCCGAGCAGTACTTC
few	TRBV5-1	-	TRBJ1-2	CASSSGGEGYTF	TGCGCCAGCAGCTCAGGAGGGGAAGGCTACACCTTC
-	TRBV24-1	-	TRBJ2-7	CATSDDYREQYF	TGTGCCACCAGTGATGACTACCGCGAGCAGTACTTC
-	TRBV11-2	TRBD1	TRBJ1-2	CASSPGQGAEVYGYTF	TGTGCCAGCAGCCCAGGACAGGGGGCTGAGGTCTATGGCTACACCTTC
few	TRBV19	TRBD1	TRBJ2-7	CASSIRDRSYEQYF	TGTGCCAGTAGTATACGGGACAGGTCCTACGAGCAGTACTTC
few	TRBV19	TRBD2	TRBJ2-1	CASSRAGLGTNEQFF	TGTGCCAGTAGCCGAGCGGGATTGGGTACTAATGAGCAGTTCTTC
many	TRBV29-1	TRBD1	TRBJ2-5	CSVVYRGETQYF	TGCAGCGTTGTGTACAGGGGTGAGACCCAGTACTTC
many	TRBV10-3	-	TRBJ1-6	CASRNQGRSPLHF	TGTGCCAGCAGGAATCAAGGGAGGTCACCCCTCCACTTT
many	TRBV12-3/TRBV12-4	-	TRBJ2-1	CASSPQGNNNEQFF	TGTGCCAGCAGTCCTCAGGGGAACAACAATGAGCAGTTCTTC
few	TRBV15	-	TRBJ1-1	CATSRSPTPLGGMNTEAFF	TGTGCCACCAGCAGGTCTCCGACCCCTCTGGGGGGCATGAACACTGAAGCTTTCTTT
many	TRBV12-3/TRBV12-4	-	TRBJ2-1	CASSLNGRGNEQFF	TGTGCCAGCAGTTTAAATGGAAGGGGCAATGAGCAGTTCTTC
-	TRBV14	TRBD2	TRBJ2-5	CASSRWSSGRTETQYF	TGTGCCAGCAGCCGATGGTCTAGCGGGAGAACGGAGACCCAGTACTTC
few	TRBV5-6	-	TRBJ2-1	CASSLLRDEQFF	TGTGCCAGCAGCTTGTTACGGGATGAGCAGTTCTTC
-	TRBV11-3	TRBD1	TRBJ2-5	CASSLGEQGPDQETQYF	TGTGCCAGCAGCTTAGGGGAACAGGGGCCGGATCAAGAGACCCAGTACTTC
many	TRBV7-9	-	TRBJ1-6	CASSLDVRANSPLHF	TGTGCCAGCAGCTTAGATGTCCGGGCGAATTCACCCCTCCACTTT
many	TRBV7-2	-	TRBJ1-2	CASSPFEGGSGYTF	TGTGCCAGCAGCCCTTTTGAAGGGGGGTCTGGCTACACCTTC
-	TRBV30	TRBD2	TRBJ2-1	CAWTAGVAYNEQFF	TGTGCCTGGACAGCGGGAGTGGCCTACAATGAGCAGTTCTTC
many	TRBV20-1	-	TRBJ2-5	CSANTGARQETQYF	TGCAGTGCGAATACGGGGGCCCGCCAAGAGACCCAGTACTTC
few	TRBV4-3	-	TRBJ2-6	CASSQNPRGVLSGANVLTF	TGCGCCAGCAGCCAAAACCCCAGGGGGGTCCTCTCTGGGGCCAACGTCCTGACTTTC
-	TRBV12-3/TRBV12-4	TRBD2	TRBJ2-7	CASSPKSSGGVYEQYF	TGTGCCAGCAGTCCTAAATCTAGCGGGGGAGTATACGAGCAGTACTTC
many	TRBV7-2	-	TRBJ2-7	CASSPAIAREQYF	TGTGCCAGCAGCCCAGCAATCGCTAGGGAGCAGTACTTC
-	TRBV15	-	TRBJ2-1	CATSSHESLSSYNEQFF	TGTGCCACCAGCAGTCACGAATCACTGAGCTCCTACAATGAGCAGTTCTTC
many	TRBV29-1	-	TRBJ2-3	CSGLVDSDTQYF	TGCAGCGGTCTAGTTGATTCAGATACGCAGTATTTT
many	TRBV5-1	TRBD1	TRBJ2-6	CASSLGGGQGASGANVLTF	TGCGCCAGCAGCTTGGGTGGTGGACAGGGGGCGTCGGGGGCCAACGTCCTGACTTTC
many	TRBV5-1	TRBD1	TRBJ2-7	CASSQDRAYEQYF	TGCGCCAGCAGCCAGGACAGGGCTTACGAGCAGTACTTC
many	TRBV11-1	-	TRBJ2-1	CASSFEGAYSNEQFF	TGTGCCAGCAGCTTTGAAGGAGCATATTCCAATGAGCAGTTCTTC
few	TRBV7-9	-	TRBJ1-1	CASSFAGYNTEAFF	TGTGCCAGCAGCTTCGCAGGGTACAACACTGAAGCTTTCTTT
many	TRBV6-2/TRBV6-3	-	TRBJ2-1	CASSDYSHHNEQFF	TGTGCCAGCAGTGACTACTCGCACCACAATGAGCAGTTCTTC
few	TRBV5-6	TRBD2	TRBJ2-2	CASSWEGSLGTGELFF	TGTGCCAGCAGCTGGGAGGGTAGCCTCGGGACCGGGGAGCTGTTTTTT
once	TRBV6-2/TRBV6-3	-	TRBJ2-7	CASSYVGRGYGQYF	TGTGCCAGCAGTTACGTTGGCAGGGGCTACGGGCAGTACTTC
few	TRBV4-3	-	TRBJ2-5	CASSQTTGPRSFETQYF	TGCGCCAGCAGCCAAACAACCGGGCCTCGGTCGTTTGAGACCCAGTACTTC
-	TRBV12-3/TRBV12-4	TRBD1	TRBJ2-7	CASSPRQGAFGEQYF	TGTGCCAGCAGCCCGCGACAGGGGGCGTTTGGAGAGCAGTACTTC
-	TRBV24-1	-	TRBJ2-2	CATSDLLPNTGELFF	TGTGCCACCAGTGATTTGCTTCCGAACACCGGGGAGCTGTTTTTT
few	TRBV2	-	TRBJ1-6	CASRTGTLNNSPLHF	TGTGCCAGCAGAACCGGGACACTGAATAATTCACCCCTCCACTTT